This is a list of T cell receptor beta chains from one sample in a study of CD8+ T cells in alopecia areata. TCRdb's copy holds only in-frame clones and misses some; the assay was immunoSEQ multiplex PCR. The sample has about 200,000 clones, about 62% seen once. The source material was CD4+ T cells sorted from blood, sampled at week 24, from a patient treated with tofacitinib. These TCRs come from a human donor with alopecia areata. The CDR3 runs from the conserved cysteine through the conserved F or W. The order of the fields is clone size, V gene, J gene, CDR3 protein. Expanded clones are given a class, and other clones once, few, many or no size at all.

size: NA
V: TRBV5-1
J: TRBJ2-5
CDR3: CASQIQETQYF

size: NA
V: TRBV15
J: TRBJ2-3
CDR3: CATSRYSGTDTQYF

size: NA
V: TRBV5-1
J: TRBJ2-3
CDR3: CASSPTIAGLTDTQYF

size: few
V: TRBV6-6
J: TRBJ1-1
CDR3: CASSGALTEAFF

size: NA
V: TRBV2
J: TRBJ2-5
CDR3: CASSVDSFQETQYF

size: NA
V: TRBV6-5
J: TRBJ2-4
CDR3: CASREQGLAKNIQYF

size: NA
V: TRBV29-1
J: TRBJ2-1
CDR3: CSVHKGDRGNEQFF

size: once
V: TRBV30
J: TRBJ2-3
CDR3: CAWRGNGSPADTQYF

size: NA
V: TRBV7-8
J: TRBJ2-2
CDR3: CASSAGPGGDDTGELFF

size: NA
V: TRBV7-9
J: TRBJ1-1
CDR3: CASRLDRLNTEAFF

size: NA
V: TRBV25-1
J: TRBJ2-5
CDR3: CASGASETQYF

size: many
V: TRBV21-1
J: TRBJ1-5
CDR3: CASSVRHRGNQPQHF

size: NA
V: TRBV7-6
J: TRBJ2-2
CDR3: CASRPGTKNTGELFF

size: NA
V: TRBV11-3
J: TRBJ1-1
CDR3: CASSLDSYTEAFF

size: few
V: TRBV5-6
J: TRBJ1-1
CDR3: CASSLLVGAEAFF

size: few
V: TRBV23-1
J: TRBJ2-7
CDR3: CASSQCDSQSSYEQYF

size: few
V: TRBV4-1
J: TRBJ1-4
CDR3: CASSQGPSPRDKHEKLFF

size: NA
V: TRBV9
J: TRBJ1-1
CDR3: CASSASGQSEAFF

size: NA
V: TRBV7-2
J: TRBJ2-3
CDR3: CASSQATDTQYF

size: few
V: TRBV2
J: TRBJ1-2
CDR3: CASIKTAPNYGYTF

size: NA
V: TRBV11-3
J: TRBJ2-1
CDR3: CASSLYGQGYNEQFF

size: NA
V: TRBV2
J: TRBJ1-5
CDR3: CASSESGSNQPQHF

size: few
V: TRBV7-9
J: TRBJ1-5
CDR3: CASSLDGQPQHF

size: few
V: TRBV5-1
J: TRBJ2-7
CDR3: CASSRQDSYEQYF

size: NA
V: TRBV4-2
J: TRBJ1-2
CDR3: CASSQSPTANYGYTF

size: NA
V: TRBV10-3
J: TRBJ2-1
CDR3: CGTGTGFYNEQFF

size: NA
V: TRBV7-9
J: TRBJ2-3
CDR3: CASSLAGDFTDTQYF

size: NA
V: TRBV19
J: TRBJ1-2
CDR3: CASSIGGEAAYGYTF

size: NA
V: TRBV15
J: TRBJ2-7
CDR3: CATSRDQRYEQYF

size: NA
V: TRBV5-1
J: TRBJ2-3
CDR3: CASRPRTGAEDTQYF

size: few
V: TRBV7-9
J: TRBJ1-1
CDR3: CASSPETENTEAFF

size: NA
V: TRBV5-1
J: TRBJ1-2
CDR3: CASSLGDYGYTF

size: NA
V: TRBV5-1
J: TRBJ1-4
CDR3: CASSPTGFQDEKLFF

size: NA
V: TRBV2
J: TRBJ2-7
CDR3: CASSEGTLKAYEQYF

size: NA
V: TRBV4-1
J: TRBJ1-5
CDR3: CASSPKGTGTNQPQHF

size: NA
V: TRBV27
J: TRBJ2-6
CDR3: CASWDGLSGANVLTF

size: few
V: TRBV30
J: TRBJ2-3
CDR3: CAWSAGGPPDTQYF

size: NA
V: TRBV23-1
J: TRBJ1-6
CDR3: CASRSGAQRSPLHF

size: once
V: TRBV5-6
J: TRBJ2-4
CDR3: CASSLVQGTQNIQYF

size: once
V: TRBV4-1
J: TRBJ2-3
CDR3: CASSQDAGVIPDTQYF

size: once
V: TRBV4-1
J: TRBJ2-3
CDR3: CASSQAAATRDTQYF

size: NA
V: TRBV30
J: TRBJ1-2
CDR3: CAWSDAFNYGYTF

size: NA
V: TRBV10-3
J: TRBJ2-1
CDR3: CAISEYAASGGANEQFF

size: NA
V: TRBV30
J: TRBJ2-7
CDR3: CAWSVTGGDEQYF

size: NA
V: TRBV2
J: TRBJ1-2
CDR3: CASRRAGTEYGYTF

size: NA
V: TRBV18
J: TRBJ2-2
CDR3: CASSQDRTGELFF

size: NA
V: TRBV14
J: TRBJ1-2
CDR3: CASSQDRAPRSGYTF

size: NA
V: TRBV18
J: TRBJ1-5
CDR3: CASSFDRGSNQPQHF

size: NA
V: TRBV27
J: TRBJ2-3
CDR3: CASSFSKGSSTDTQYF

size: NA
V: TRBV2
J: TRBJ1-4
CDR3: CASSFPGQGNEKLFF

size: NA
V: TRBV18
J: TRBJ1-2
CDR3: CASSRASNYGYTF

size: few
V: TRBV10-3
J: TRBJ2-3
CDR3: CAIRGQHPDTQYF

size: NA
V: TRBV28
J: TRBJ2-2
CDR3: CASTGGGTGELFF

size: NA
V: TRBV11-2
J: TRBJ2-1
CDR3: CASSLNSGTYNEQFF

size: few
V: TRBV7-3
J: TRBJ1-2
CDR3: CASSLGGQGSYTF